The clone carrying this T cell receptor (beta chain) appeared once. What it binds is unknown. A much larger clonotype is one base distant, so this may be a read error. This entry is derived from a study of early T cells in non-severe SARS-CoV-2 infection. Study as a whole: With bulk RNA from unsorted whole blood as input, sequencing yielded unpaired chains. Study-level findings and limits: VDJdb-based matching was biased toward anti-spike CD8 responses and missed private and CD4 specificities.

In the library, individual cDNA molecules carried attached unique molecular identifiers. In TCRdb, the 5' RACE reads were re-called with MiXCR into one record per CDR3 protein. The sample has 45,000 to 55,000 distinct CDR3 sequences; over 10% are singletons. The TCR comes from an adult who was a healthcare worker with PCR-confirmed SARS-CoV-2 infection or an uninfected control (not recorded which). The sample consisted of whole blood.

The CDR3 nucleotides are TGTGCCAGCAGCTCCACCCTCAGCACAGTTACGCAGTATTTT. It codes for CASSSTLSTVTQYF. This sequence joins TRBV3-1 and TRBJ2-3; D call uncertain. Germline loops: CDR1 LGHDT, CDR2 YNNKEL (reference sequence). CDR3 length: 14 amino acids.